Described below is a single T cell receptor (beta chain) sequence and its context. The CDR3 is made up of 17 amino acids. Trimming at V came to 1 base and at J to 5 bases, leaving 12 bases not matched to a gene. From germline, CDR1 is MGHRA and CDR2 YSYEKL. The data were produced by immunoSEQ multiplex PCR, yet TCRdb's version contains in-frame clones alone and is incomplete. The sample contains approximately 110,000 clones, around 84% of which appear only once. This sample stems from a study of blood T cell repertoires in COVID-19. Background on the study: COVID-19 samples collected from the United States, Italy and Spain covered acute and convalescent phases. PBMCs, B-cell-depleted T cells, or T cells were the source of the cDNA or gDNA that made up the material.

The rearrangement uses TRBV4-1 and TRBJ2-5; 8 nucleotides agree with TRBD2. Sequencing used peripheral blood. The clonotype comes from a human donor in a cohort sampled during active COVID-19. The CDR3 DNA reads TGCGCCAGCAGCCAAGGGGGTAGCGGGGAACTGTGGGAGACCCAGTACTTC. Protein sequence: CASSQGGSGELWETQYF.